This T cell receptor (beta chain) was recovered during a study of blood T cell repertoires in COVID-19. As processed by the authors: Estimates of nucleated cell counts were drawn from the amplification of reference gene primers. Profiling relied on immunoSEQ multiplex PCR, and the TCRdb table lists in-frame clones only, not all of them. Clone size and the V and J calls come from that table; the DNA yielded D and trimming. The table has 110,000 to 150,000 clones, roughly nine tenths seen once. Per germline, CDR1 SGHTA and CDR2 FQGNSA. The length of the CDR3 is 14 residues. Trimming cost V 4 bases and J 5 bases; bases outside gene matches: 7.

V gene TRBV7-2 combines with J gene TRBJ2-5; 7 nucleotides line up with TRBD2. The clonotype originates from a woman in her sixties or seventies with active COVID-19. Sequences were obtained from peripheral blood. CDR3 DNA sequence: TGTGCCAGCAGCTCCCAGCGAGCGGGGGAGACCCAGTACTTC. Protein: CASSSQRAGETQYF.